The 21 T cell receptor beta chains listed next were all sequenced from one sample in a study of blood T cell repertoires in COVID-19. Assay: immunoSEQ multiplex PCR; the TCRdb copy retains only in-frame clones and omits some. This sample has about 250,000 clones; approximately 83% occur once, and the top ten carry 15% to 19%. Source material: peripheral blood. The receptor set was obtained from a person aged 70 to 85 with COVID-19, enrolled during active disease.

The chain uses TRBV30 and TRBJ2-5; the D is unclear. V was pared by 3 bases and J by 5 bases, with 13 bases between. Per the germline V gene, CDR1 is GTSNPN and CDR2 is SVGIG (reference sequence). This CDR3 is built from 13 residues. As DNA, the CDR3 is TGTGCCTGGAGCGGTCAGGTCCCCGAGACCCAGTACTTC. Its protein is CAWSGQVPETQYF.

This clone was detected only a few times. V is TRBV4-1 and J is TRBJ2-5; TRBD2 matches at 9 bases. Losses at the gene ends were 0 bases for V and 4 bases for J; bases not matched to a gene: 0. Germline V gene sequence: CDR1 MGHRA, CDR2 YSYEKL. The CDR3 contains 14 residues. The CDR3 reads CASSQEAGGETQYF. In nucleotides, the CDR3 is TGCGCCAGCAGCCAAGAAGCGGGAGGAGAGACCCAGTACTTC.

The chain carries TRBV19 and TRBJ2-6; 10 nucleotides line up with TRBD1. Unmatched junction bases numbered 7, after V lost 7 bases and J lost 4 bases. The CDR3 sequence is 16 residues long. Germline V CDR1 and CDR2: LNHDA, SQIVND (reference sequence). The CDR3 DNA reads as TGTGCCAGTATTAAGGACAGGGGGTCCGGGGCCAACGTCCTGACTTTC. It encodes CASIKDRGSGANVLTF.

This clone has a handful of counts. The V gene is TRBV7-2, the J gene TRBJ2-1, with TRBD2 identical over 8 bases. Germline lookup yields CDR1 SGHTA and CDR2 FQGNSA. CDR3 size: 16 residues. V was clipped by 2 bases and J by 5 bases; unmatched bases: 8. The CDR3 sequence is CASSLRGLDRHNEQFF. Written as DNA, the CDR3 is TGTGCCAGCAGCTTAAGGGGACTAGACCGTCACAATGAGCAGTTCTTC.

This clone was recorded a few times. The rearrangement links TRBV20-1 to TRBJ1-4; D ambiguous. The V end was cut by 6 bases, the J end by 7 bases, with 9 bases between. The CDR3 consists of 11 residues. Germline assignment: CDR1 DFQATT and CDR2 SNEGSKA (reference sequence). As DNA, the CDR3 is TGCAGTGCCCCCCTCGGTGAAAAACTGTTTTTT. Its protein product is CSAPLGEKLFF.

This clone appeared a single time. DNA of the CDR3: TGCGCCAGCAGCTTGGCAGGGGGAACCTACAATGAGCAGTTCTTC. This encodes CASSLAGGTYNEQFF. This chain links TRBV5-1 with TRBJ2-1; 7 bases agree with TRBD1. Germline loops: CDR1 SGHRS, CDR2 YFSETQ. V shed 0 bases, J shed 2 bases, and the junction held 2 bases outside the gene matches. The CDR3 consists of 15 residues.

V and J are TRBV7-2 and TRBJ1-1; D remains ambiguous. The CDR3 has 13 amino acids. With 6 bases removed from V and 3 bases from J, the gap between germline ends came to 11 bases. Germline V lookup: CDR1 SGHTA, CDR2 FQGNSA. The CDR3: CASSRTGYTEAFF. CDR3 in DNA: TGTGCCAGCAGTCGAACTGGTTACACTGAAGCTTTCTTT.

The rearrangement links TRBV18 to TRBJ1-6; D is perhaps TRBD1 (5 bases). V gave up 3 bases and J gave up 8 bases, with 11 bases separating them. CDR3 length: 14 amino acids. Germline V gives CDR1 KGHSH, CDR2 LQKENI. For the CDR3, the DNA is TGTGCCAGCTCACCTCGGACAAGGGATTCACCCCTCCACTTT. Amino acids: CASSPRTRDSPLHF.

This chain joins TRBV6-5 and TRBJ2-2, with D possibly being TRBD1 (6 bases). V lost 6 bases, J lost 3 bases, and 11 bases lay in between. The germline V gene has CDR1 MNHEY and CDR2 SVGAGI. The CDR3 contains 14 residues. CDR3 protein: CASSLHRDTGELFF. CDR3 sequence (DNA): TGTGCCAGCAGCCTGCACAGGGACACCGGGGAGCTGTTTTTT.

This chain uses TRBV28 with TRBJ1-2, with D hard to call. V was cut by 7 bases and J by 3 bases, with 15 bases left in between. Germline loops: CDR1 MDHEN, CDR2 SYDVKM. CDR3 length: 14 amino acids. In DNA, the CDR3 is TGTGCCAGCACGGGTGAGCGGCAGGACTATGGCTACACCTTC. Translating it yields CASTGERQDYGYTF.

The chain carries TRBV3-1 (or the pseudogene TRBV3-2) and TRBJ1-2, with 8 bases identical to TRBD1. With V trimmed by 4 bases and J by 7 bases, 11 bases remained unmatched. From germline, CDR1 is LGHDT and CDR2 YNNKEL (reference sequence). This CDR3 is built from 15 residues. The CDR3 bases are TGTGCCAGCAGCCCAAGACAGGGGAGGGTGGGTGGCTACACCTTC. Translating it yields CASSPRQGRVGGYTF.

The V gene is TRBV6-6, the J gene TRBJ1-5; weak D call: TRBD1 (5 bases). Deletions cut 8 bases from V and 1 base from J, with 9 bases between. The CDR3 consists of 13 residues. The V gene's germline CDR1 is MNHNY and CDR2 SVGAGI (reference sequence). CDR3 region: CASVQASNQPQHF. The CDR3, as DNA: TGTGCCAGCGTACAGGCAAGCAATCAGCCCCAGCATTTT.

The chain joins TRBV7-2 to TRBJ2-2; 9 nucleotides agree with TRBD2. The J segment lost 0 bases and the V segment lost 4 bases, leaving 3 bases of the junction unmatched. There are 16 residues in the CDR3. Germline V gene lookup returns CDR1 SGHTA and CDR2 FQGNSA. The CDR3 loop reads CASSSWTSANTGELFF. The DNA for the CDR3 is TGTGCCAGCAGCTCCTGGACTAGCGCGAACACCGGGGAGCTGTTTTTT. Using reference TRBV7-2 and TRBJ2-2 for the parts outside the CDR3, the full variable domain is GAGVSQSPSNKVTEKGKDVELRCDPISGHTALYWYRQSLGQGLEFLIYFQGNSAPDKSGLPSDRFSAERTGGSVSTLTIQRTQQEDSAVYLCASSSWTSANTGELFFGEGSRLTVL.

The chain employs TRBV12-3 or TRBV12-4 and TRBJ2-7, with 7 bases aligning to TRBD1. CDR3 length: 12 amino acids. V was clipped by 7 bases and J by 6 bases; unmatched bases: 6. The CDR3 spells CASKRDRAEQYF. CDR3 DNA: TGTGCCAGCAAACGGGACAGAGCCGAGCAGTACTTC.

The V and J genes are TRBV24-1 and TRBJ1-5; D remains ambiguous. The germline gives CDR1 KGHDR, CDR2 SFDVKD. Deletions cut 2 bases from V and 3 bases from J, with 4 bases between. The CDR3 covers 13 residues. CDR3 sequence reads: CATSDSVNQPQHF. The CDR3 DNA reads as TGTGCCACCAGTGATTCGGTCAATCAGCCCCAGCATTTT.

The V and J genes are TRBV4-1 and TRBJ2-7; a possible D gene is TRBD2 (6 bases). The CDR3 totals 13 residues. Germline lookup yields CDR1 MGHRA and CDR2 YSYEKL. Between the trimmed V and J ends, which lost 4 bases and 7 bases, there was a span of 14 bases. CDR3 loop: CASSRLPRGEQYF. CDR3 bases: TGCGCCAGCAGCCGCCTACCTCGGGGGGAGCAGTACTTC.

The count of this clone is one. This rearrangement joins TRBV19 to TRBJ2-3; maybe TRBD2 (6 bases). This CDR3 has 13 residues. Germline V gives CDR1 LNHDA, CDR2 SQIVND (reference sequence). V lost 1 base and J 6 bases, leaving 8 bases between the germline ends. CDR3 sequence (DNA): TGTGCCAGTAGTATAGTAGGGAGGGATACGCAGTATTTT. It specifies CASSIVGRDTQYF.

The gene calls are TRBV2 and TRBJ1-3, with TRBD1 identical over 8 bases. The CDR3 consists of 14 residues. V gave up 1 base and J gave up 8 bases; unmatched junction bases: 4. Germline lookup yields CDR1 SNHLY and CDR2 FYNNEI. The CDR3 sequence is CASSEEGQGDTIYF. The DNA of the CDR3 is TGTGCCAGCAGTGAAGAAGGACAGGGTGACACCATATATTTT.

This chain links TRBV7-2 with TRBJ1-6; D perhaps matches TRBD1 (5 bases). V lost 1 base and J 4 bases, leaving 8 bases between the germline ends. Germline V gives CDR1 SGHTA, CDR2 FQGNSA. The CDR3 has 15 amino acids. The CDR3 region has the DNA TGTGCCAGCAGCTTAGAGGGGAGGTATAATTCACCCCTCCACTTT. This codes for CASSLEGRYNSPLHF.

This chain links TRBV5-6 with TRBJ2-5; 8 nucleotides match TRBD1. Germline CDR1 and CDR2: SGHDT and YYEEEE. J gave up 5 bases and V 0 bases, and 3 bases lay outside the gene matches. This CDR3 is 14 amino acids long. The CDR3 is CASSLGTGRETQYF. The CDR3 DNA sequence: TGTGCCAGCAGCTTGGGGACAGGGAGGGAGACCCAGTACTTC.

The chain uses TRBV19 and TRBJ2-3; 7 nucleotides align to TRBD2. The CDR3 has 19 amino acids. Germline trimming cut 3 bases from V and 2 bases from J; bases unmatched to any gene: 17. Germline CDR1 and CDR2: LNHDA and SQIVND (reference sequence). CDR3 region: CASSMATSGLGLPTDTQYF. The CDR3 region has the DNA TGTGCCAGTAGTATGGCCACCTCAGGACTAGGCCTACCCACAGATACGCAGTATTTT.